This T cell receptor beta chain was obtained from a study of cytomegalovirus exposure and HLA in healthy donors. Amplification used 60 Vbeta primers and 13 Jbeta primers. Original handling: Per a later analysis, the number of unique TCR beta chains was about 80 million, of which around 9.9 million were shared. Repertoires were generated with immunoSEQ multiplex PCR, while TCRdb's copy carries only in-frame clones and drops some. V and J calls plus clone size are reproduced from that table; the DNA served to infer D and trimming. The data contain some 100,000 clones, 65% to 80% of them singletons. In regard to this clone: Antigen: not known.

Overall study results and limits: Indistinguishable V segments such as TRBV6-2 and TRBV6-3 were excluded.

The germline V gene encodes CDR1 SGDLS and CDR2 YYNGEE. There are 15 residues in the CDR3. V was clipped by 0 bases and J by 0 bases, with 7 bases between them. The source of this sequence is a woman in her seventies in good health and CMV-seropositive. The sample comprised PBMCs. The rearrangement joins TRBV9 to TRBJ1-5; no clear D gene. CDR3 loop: CASSVGEDSNQPQHF. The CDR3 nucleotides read TGTGCCAGCAGCGTAGGAGAGGATAGCAATCAGCCCCAGCATTTT. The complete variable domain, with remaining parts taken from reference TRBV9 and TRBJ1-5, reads DSGVTQTPKHLITATGQRVTLRCSPRSGDLSVYWYQQSLDQGLQFLIQYYNGEERAKGNILERFSAQQFPDLHSELNLSSLELGDSALYFCASSVGEDSNQPQHFGDGTRLSIL.